The present entry profiles one T cell receptor (beta chain) with its context. The sample belongs to a study of blood T cell repertoires in COVID-19. The length of the CDR3 is 14 residues. Trimming pared 0 bases from V and 6 bases from J, leaving 10 bases between. The V gene's germline CDR1 is SGHRS and CDR2 YFSETQ. Only in-frame clones appear in the TCRdb table, and some are missing; sequencing was by immunoSEQ multiplex PCR. Here the sample spans about 150,000 clones, 65% to 85% being singletons. The receptor comes from a woman older than 75 with acute or convalescent COVID-19. The chain joins TRBV5-1 to TRBJ1-5; D is undetermined. Sequenced input: peripheral blood. CDR3 region: CASSLGARGQPQHF. CDR3 in DNA: TGCGCCAGCAGCTTGGGGGCGCGGGGTCAGCCCCAGCATTTT.